This T cell receptor (beta chain) was identified in a study of shared T cell receptors in the human thymus. CDR3 length: 17 residues. Per germline, CDR1 SQVTM and CDR2 ANQGSEA. J lost 4 bases, V lost 4 bases, and 14 bases had no gene match. Assay used: immunoSEQ multiplex PCR; TCRdb lists only in-frame clones, some missing. The table has hundreds of thousands of clones, about 80% seen once. These data were also reused for a study on human thymus T cells. That source reports: Those donating were healthy Finnish infants in corrective surgery for congenital heart defects. The study used thymus tissue resected during corrective heart surgery. Thymic and blood repertoires showed apparently biased V and J gene usage. Unrelated individuals reportedly shared highly overlapping thymic TCR repertoires.

The clonotype was recovered from a boy under two years old with a congenital heart defect. The sequencing input was thymocytes. The chain carries TRBV29-1 and TRBJ2-1, with 9 positions matching TRBD1. The CDR3: CSVGYRGRERSYNEQFF. The CDR3 DNA is TGCAGCGTTGGTTACAGGGGGCGCGAAAGAAGTTACAATGAGCAGTTCTTC.